This TCR beta chain was identified in a study of graft-versus-host responses after intestinal transplantation. V lost 7 bases and J lost 4; bases outside the gene matches: 7. CDR3 size: 14 residues. Looked up from germline, CDR1 is LNHDA and CDR2 is SQIVND (reference sequence). The table came from immunoSEQ multiplex PCR; TCRdb's copy has only in-frame clones and leaves some out. The sample has 65,000 to 85,000 clones, around 90% seen once; the top ten hold about 6.7%. This chain connects TRBV19 to TRBJ1-5; TRBD1 matches 7 bases. The receptor comes from a human patient who received an intestinal transplant, so some T cells may come from the graft donor. The material sequenced was bone marrow, taken roughly 110 weeks after intestinal transplantation. The CDR3 loop is CASNPGQTNQPQHF. The CDR3, as DNA: TGTGCCAGTAATCCGGGACAGACTAATCAGCCCCAGCATTTT. Drawing the rest from reference TRBV19 and TRBJ1-5, the complete variable domain is DGGITQSPKYLFRKEGQNVTLSCEQNLNHDAMYWYRQDPGQGLRLIYYSQIVNDFQKGDIAEGYSVSREKKESFPLTVTSAQKNPTAFYLCASNPGQTNQPQHFGDGTRLSIL.